This TCR beta chain was sequenced in a study of blood T cell repertoires in COVID-19. Study-wide background: The United States, Italy and Spain supplied acute and convalescent COVID-19 samples.

Trimming removed 1 base at V and 2 bases at J, with 8 bases between. This CDR3 spans 14 amino acids. Germline loops: CDR1 KGHSH, CDR2 LQKENI. This clone has just one count. Libraries were prepared by immunoSEQ multiplex PCR; TCRdb keeps only in-frame clonotypes and omits some of them. The profile covers some 150,000 clones, with around nine tenths appearing a single time and more than 4% taken by the ten largest. The sample comprised peripheral blood. This sequence originates from a woman aged 40-49 years with acute or convalescent COVID-19. The chain is built from TRBV18 and TRBJ1-1; D possibly corresponds to TRBD1 (5 bases). Here the CDR3 DNA reads TGTGCCAGCTCACCACAGGGGATCAACACTGAAGCTTTCTTT. Its translation: CASSPQGINTEAFF.